Following are 10 T cell receptor beta chains from one sample sequenced in a study of T-cell reconstitution after alpha-beta-depleted transplantation in children. Preparation of the TCRbeta library involved a method that used unique molecular identifiers. Each CDR3 protein is one row after TCRdb ran MiXCR on the PCR reads. This repertoire shows about 47,000 distinct CDR3 sequences, around 50% found once; its top ten account for roughly two fifths. This sample comprised peripheral blood, obtained before TCRalphabeta/CD19-depleted stem cell transplant. The receptors stem from a boy in the first two years of life with SCID, due to receive a stem cell transplant.

This chain links TRBV28 with TRBJ2-5, with 8 bases fitting TRBD1. Germline assignment: CDR1 MDHEN and CDR2 SYDVKM. Germline trimming cut 6 bases from V and 4 bases from J; bases unmatched to any gene: 16. CDR3 length equals 17 residues. The CDR3 is CASSPLYRGTGGETQYF. DNA for the CDR3: TGTGCCAGCAGCCCTCTCTACAGGGGGACCGGTGGAGAGACCCAGTACTTC. Together with reference TRBV28 and TRBJ2-5, the CDR3 gives the full variable domain: DVKVTQSSRYLVKRTGEKVFLECVQDMDHENMFWYRQDPGLGLRLIYFSYDVKMKEKGDIPEGYSVSREKKERFSLILESASTNQTSMYLCASSPLYRGTGGETQYFGPGTRLLVL.

CDR3 in amino acids: CSASRHTGRQSDTQYF. The DNA for the CDR3 is TGCAGTGCTAGCAGGCACACAGGGAGGCAGTCAGATACGCAGTATTTT. The rearrangement joins TRBV20-1 to TRBJ2-3; D is tentatively TRBD1 or TRBD2 (6 bases each). V lost 3 bases, J lost 4 bases, and 20 bases lay in between. The V gene's germline CDR1 is DFQATT and CDR2 SNEGSKA (reference sequence). This CDR3 is built from 16 residues.

Sample share makes this clonotype large (0.1 to 1%). CDR3 DNA: TGTGCCAGCAGCCGGGACGGCTATAATTCACCCCTCCACTTT. Translation gives CASSRDGYNSPLHF. V usage is TRBV7-2 and J usage is TRBJ1-6; D is possibly TRBD1 (5 bases). V lost 5 bases and J 3 bases, leaving 8 bases between the germline ends. CDR1 and CDR2 from the germline V gene are SGHTA and FQGNSA. The CDR3 is made up of 14 amino acids. Using reference TRBV7-2 and TRBJ1-6 for the parts outside the CDR3, the full variable domain is GAGVSQSPSNKVTEKGKDVELRCDPISGHTALYWYRQSLGQGLEFLIYFQGNSAPDKSGLPSDRFSAERTGGSVSTLTIQRTQQEDSAVYLCASSRDGYNSPLHFGNGTRLTVT.

The V gene is TRBV20-1, the J gene TRBJ1-5, with 11 bases lining up with TRBD1. This CDR3 has 16 amino acids. V lost 4 bases, J lost 5 bases, and 10 bases stayed unmatched. The germline V gene has CDR1 DFQATT and CDR2 SNEGSKA (reference sequence). The CDR3 reads CSATGQGASEDQPQHF. The CDR3 DNA follows: TGCAGTGCTACTGGACAGGGGGCGTCGGAGGATCAGCCCCAGCATTTT.

V usage is TRBV5-4 and J usage is TRBJ2-3; 10 positions match TRBD2. The CDR3 loop spans 14 amino acids. The J segment lost 7 bases and the V segment lost 4 bases, leaving 6 bases of the junction unmatched. Germline CDR1 SGHNT, CDR2 YYREEE (reference sequence). The DNA for the CDR3 is TGTGCCAGCAGCCCGAGCGGGGGGGCGAATACGCAGTATTTT. Protein product: CASSPSGGANTQYF.

The CDR3 loop is CASSLGGIAYEQYF. The CDR3, as DNA: TGTGCCAGCAGCTTAGGAGGGATCGCCTACGAGCAGTACTTC. V gene TRBV11-2 combines with J gene TRBJ2-7; possibly TRBD2 for D (5 bases). CDR3 length: 14 residues. The V and J ends lost 1 base and 2 bases respectively, with 9 bases between them. The germline V gene encodes CDR1 SGHAT and CDR2 FQNNGV.

This clonotype was seen repeatedly, ten times or more. The chain is built from TRBV5-6 and TRBJ2-1; possibly TRBD1 for D (6 bases). CDR3 length: 16 residues. V was trimmed by 1 base and J by 5 bases, leaving 16 bases between them. Germline V gene sequence: CDR1 SGHDT, CDR2 YYEEEE. The CDR3 reads CASSLLSRGYHNEQFF. Here the CDR3 DNA reads TGTGCCAGCAGCTTGTTATCCAGGGGCTATCACAATGAGCAGTTCTTC.

The V gene is TRBV12-3 or TRBV12-4, the J gene TRBJ1-3; D remains ambiguous. V was trimmed by 6 bases and J by 3 bases, leaving 12 bases between them. This CDR3 region has 14 residues. The CDR3 nucleotides read TGTGCCAGCAGCGGGAGGGTTAATGGAAACACCATATATTTT. It yields the protein CASSGRVNGNTIYF.

J is TRBJ2-5 and V is TRBV7-6, with no clear D. The V end lost 1 base, the J end lost 5 bases, and 5 bases lay between the germline ends. The CDR3 is 12 residues long. The germline V gene has CDR1 SGHVS and CDR2 FNYEAQ. The DNA of the CDR3 is TGTGCCAGCAGCTTAGACACCGAGACCCAGTACTTC. This translates into CASSLDTETQYF.

This clonotype was counted only a few times. The chain has TRBV3-1 and TRBJ1-1; TRBD1 might be the D (5 bases). V was shortened by 2 bases and J by 1 base, with 5 bases between the two germline ends. CDR3 length equals 13 residues. CDR1 and CDR2 (germline): LGHDT, YNNKEL (reference sequence). The CDR3 DNA sequence: TGTGCCAGCAGCCAACAGGGGAACACTGAAGCTTTCTTT. It codes for CASSQQGNTEAFF.